Shown below are 14 T cell receptor beta chains from a single sample sequenced in a study of CD8 T cells in Susac syndrome (dated by TCRdb to between 2019 and 2020). Library preparation was by the immunoSEQ multiplex PCR assay. RNA was extracted with the RNeasy kit and 0.5 to 1 ug was reverse transcribed using random hexamers. The raw public data were reprocessed by TCRdb itself: fastp quality trimming at Q25, MiXCR clonotype calling, in-frame beta chains only. Each entry is one CDR3 protein sequence, shown with its most common DNA and genes. Counted in this sample were 110,000 to 150,000 distinct CDR3 sequences; approximately 95% of them appeared once. Jointly, the top ten make up 0.075% to 0.09% of the sample. Sequenced material: CD4+ T cells from PBMCs. Receptors originate from a human donor with Susac syndrome.

The chain links TRBV27 to TRBJ1-2, with D maybe TRBD1 (5 bases). Germline lookup yields CDR1 MNHEY and CDR2 SMNVEV (reference sequence). The CDR3 has 15 residues. V dropped 5 bases and J dropped 5 bases, with 18 bases sitting between them. Here the CDR3 DNA reads TGTGCCAGCAGTCTAGAGGGATTGGGGGAATATGGCTACACCTTC. Its translation: CASSLEGLGEYGYTF.

J is TRBJ2-7 and V is TRBV7-9; D unclear. The germline CDR1 and CDR2 sequences are SEHNR and FQNEAQ (reference sequence). Between the trimmed V and J ends, which lost 2 bases and 7 bases, there was a span of 6 bases. The CDR3 totals 11 residues. This CDR3 reads CASSLTWEQYF. The CDR3 nucleotides are TGTGCCAGCAGCTTAACGTGGGAGCAGTACTTC.

The gene calls are TRBV3-1 and TRBJ2-5; D remains unclear. Germline V gene lookup returns CDR1 LGHDT and CDR2 YNNKEL (reference sequence). This CDR3 comprises 15 residues. V shed 0 bases and J shed 0 bases, with 8 bases lying between them. The CDR3 DNA reads as TGTGCCAGCAGCCAAGAGCCGAACTACCAAGAGACCCAGTACTTC. As protein: CASSQEPNYQETQYF.

This chain joins TRBV7-3 and TRBJ1-1; tentatively, D is TRBD1 (6 bases). In germline, CDR1 is SGHTA, CDR2 FQGTGA. This CDR3 is built from 13 residues. The germline V and J ends were trimmed by 2 bases and 7 bases, with 11 bases remaining between them. CDR3 amino acids: CASSLQGIGEAFF. In DNA, the CDR3 is TGTGCCAGCAGCTTACAGGGGATCGGTGAAGCTTTCTTT.

Written as DNA, the CDR3 is TGCAGTGCTAGAGGGGGTAAGACAGGGTCGGATTCACCCCTCCACTTT. Its translation is CSARGGKTGSDSPLHF. The chain uses TRBV20-1 and TRBJ1-6, with TRBD1 matching over 7 bases. Trimming cost V 1 base and J 8 bases; bases outside gene matches: 11. The germline V gene has CDR1 DFQATT and CDR2 SNEGSKA (reference sequence). The CDR3 spans 16 residues.

The chain employs TRBV12-3 or TRBV12-4 and TRBJ1-1; D not certain. V lost 5 bases to trimming and J lost 4 bases, with 11 bases between them. The length of the CDR3 is 13 residues. This CDR3 is CASSASWGTEAFF. In DNA form, the CDR3 reads TGTGCCAGCAGTGCCAGTTGGGGCACTGAAGCTTTCTTT.

The J gene is TRBJ2-1, the V gene TRBV14; D is tentatively TRBD1 or TRBD2 (6 bases each). Per germline, CDR1 SGHDN and CDR2 FVKESK. V was trimmed by 5 bases and J by 9 bases, leaving 29 bases between them. The CDR3 sequence is 18 residues long. CDR3 residues: CASSAGEEGHTGLAEQFF. CDR3 DNA: TGTGCCAGCAGCGCGGGCGAGGAGGGACATACAGGGTTGGCTGAGCAGTTCTTC.

The count of this clonotype is one. This chain links TRBV20-1 with TRBJ2-5; D may correspond to TRBD1 or TRBD2 (6 bases each). Trimming took off 0 bases at V and 5 bases at J, with 13 bases between the two ends. This CDR3 is built from 14 residues. Germline CDR1 is DFQATT and CDR2 is SNEGSKA (reference sequence). CDR3 residues: CSARDLRGAETQYF. CDR3 bases: TGCAGTGCTAGAGACTTAAGGGGGGCCGAGACCCAGTACTTC.

The V gene is TRBV20-1, the J gene TRBJ2-7; TRBD2 matches at 8 bases. After removal of 5 bases from V and 6 bases from J, the junction contained 6 bases not matched to a gene. This CDR3 is built from 12 residues. Germline V gene lookup returns CDR1 DFQATT and CDR2 SNEGSKA (reference sequence). CDR3 nucleotide sequence: TGCAGTGCTTCAACGGGAGGGCGCGAGCAGTACTTC. This translates into CSASTGGREQYF.

This chain joins TRBV7-2 and TRBJ1-6; weak D call: TRBD1 (5 bases). Trimming took off 3 bases at V and 9 bases at J, with 15 bases between the two ends. This CDR3 region has 15 residues. From germline, CDR1 is SGHTA and CDR2 FQGNSA. The CDR3 spells CASSFAQGVVSPLHF. CDR3 bases: TGTGCCAGCAGCTTTGCCCAAGGGGTGGTTTCACCCCTCCACTTT.

The chain combines TRBV12-3 or TRBV12-4 with TRBJ2-5; no reliable D call. The CDR3 loop spans 13 amino acids. Between the trimmed V and J ends, which lost 2 bases and 14 bases, there was a span of 18 bases. In DNA form, the CDR3 reads TGTGCCAGCAGTTTAAGGAGTGCTCCCTCGATATACTTC. Translated, it gives CASSLRSAPSIYF.

This sequence joins TRBV25-1 and TRBJ2-1; 7 positions match TRBD1. The CDR3 is 16 amino acids. V gave up 0 bases and J gave up 0 bases; unmatched junction bases: 2. Looked up from germline, CDR1 is MGHDK and CDR2 is SYGVNS. As DNA, the CDR3 is TGTGCCAGCAGTGAATATGGGACAGACTCCTACAATGAGCAGTTCTTC. Amino acid sequence: CASSEYGTDSYNEQFF.

V and J are TRBV21-1 and TRBJ2-5. TRBV21-1 is recorded as a pseudogene. The CDR3 extends over 12 amino acids. CDR3 sequence reads: CASSPKKETQYF. In nucleotides, the CDR3 is TGTGCCAGCAGCCCAAAGAAAGAGACCCAGTACTTC.

The genes are TRBV18 and TRBJ2-5; no reliable D call. V was shortened by 5 bases and J by 2 bases, with 9 bases between the two germline ends. The CDR3 runs to 13 residues. CDR1 is KGHSH and CDR2 is LQKENI in the germline V gene. CDR3 residues: CASSGRIQETQYF. In DNA form, the CDR3 reads TGTGCCAGCTCAGGACGGATACAAGAGACCCAGTACTTC.